The next 29 T cell receptor beta chains were all read from a single sample in a study of cytomegalovirus exposure and HLA in healthy donors. This PCR relied on a set of 60 Vbeta primers and 13 Jbeta primers. Sequencing used immunoSEQ multiplex PCR; TCRdb keeps in-frame clones, though not all of them. Found here are around 260,000 clones, 80% of them singletons; the top ten hold about 0.29%. Material: PBMCs. The receptor source for this set is a girl aged 2 to 9 in good health and CMV-seronegative.

Here the CDR3 reads CASSESRREYSYNEQFF. The CDR3 bases are TGCGCCAGCAGTGAGTCAAGGCGGGAGTATTCCTACAATGAGCAGTTCTTC. The V call is TRBV10-1, the J call TRBJ2-1; 7 bases agree with TRBD2. The V and J ends lost 0 bases and 1 base, in that order; junction bases with no gene match: 6. The CDR3 runs 17 residues. Germline-derived CDR1 and CDR2 are WNHNN and SYGVQD (reference sequence).

J is TRBJ2-7 and V is TRBV2, with TRBD2 matching 13 bases. The V segment lost 4 bases and the J segment 0 bases; nucleotides outside the gene matches: 0. The CDR3 covers 15 residues. Germline V gene data show CDR1 as SNHLY and CDR2 as FYNNEI. CDR3 DNA: TGTGCCAGCAGTGGGACTAGCGGGAGCTCCTACGAGCAGTACTTC. This gives the protein CASSGTSGSSYEQYF. Using reference TRBV2 and TRBJ2-7 for the parts outside the CDR3, the full variable domain is EPEVTQTPSHQVTQMGQEVILRCVPISNHLYFYWYRQILGQKVEFLVSFYNNEISEKSEIFDDQFSVERPDGSNFTLKIRSTKLEDSAMYFCASSGTSGSSYEQYFGPGTRLTVT.

This clone was recorded a few times. This sample includes further DNA sequences coding for the same CDR3. The V and J genes are TRBV5-1 and TRBJ2-7; 9 bases map to TRBD2. Germline-derived CDR1 and CDR2 are SGHRS and YFSETQ. The CDR3 runs to 15 residues. With 0 bases clipped from V and 1 base from J, the junction kept 2 bases outside the gene matches. The CDR3 coding sequence is TGCGCCAGCAGCTTGGGGCTAGCGGGATCCTACGAGCAGTACTTC. Translation gives CASSLGLAGSYEQYF.

The rearrangement joins TRBV19 to TRBJ1-2, with D perhaps matching TRBD1 (6 bases). CDR3 length equals 14 residues. V was cut by 5 bases and J by 0 bases, with 10 bases left in between. CDR1 is LNHDA, CDR2 SQIVND, per germline (reference sequence). The CDR3 region has the DNA TGTGCCAGTAGTGTGGACAGAGCTAACTATGGCTACACCTTC. Protein: CASSVDRANYGYTF.

This clone was found a few times. The J gene is TRBJ2-2, the V gene TRBV7-9; D possibly corresponds to TRBD1 (6 bases). V gave up 5 bases and J gave up 0 bases, with 13 bases separating them. Germline loops: CDR1 SEHNR, CDR2 FQNEAQ (reference sequence). This CDR3 is 16 amino acids long. The CDR3 protein is CASSPAGGANTGELFF. The CDR3 DNA reads as TGTGCCAGCAGCCCAGCTGGGGGCGCGAACACCGGGGAGCTGTTTTTT.

The chain recombines TRBV18 with TRBJ2-1; 7 bases agree with TRBD2. The CDR3 runs 15 residues. Germline assignment: CDR1 KGHSH and CDR2 LQKENI. J was trimmed by 9 bases and V by 6 bases; bases with no gene match: 14. CDR3 DNA sequence: TGTGCCAGCTCCGGAGTGAGGCGGGGGAGGAGTGAGCAGTTCTTC. This gives the protein CASSGVRRGRSEQFF.

This clone has just one count. This chain connects TRBV9 to TRBJ2-2; the D gene is possibly TRBD2 (6 bases). Trimming removed 0 bases at V and 4 bases at J, with 10 bases between. Germline CDR1 SGDLS, CDR2 YYNGEE. CDR3 length: 15 residues. The CDR3 loop reads CASSVGGTSTGELFF. The CDR3 DNA follows: TGTGCCAGCAGCGTAGGCGGGACGTCCACCGGGGAGCTGTTTTTT.

The chain links TRBV6-1 to TRBJ2-7; D is undetermined. This CDR3 spans 13 amino acids. Germline V lookup: CDR1 MNHNS, CDR2 SASEGT. V was cut by 8 bases and J by 4 bases, with 15 bases left in between. The CDR3 spells CASPHTTAYEQYF. In nucleotides, the CDR3 is TGTGCCAGCCCCCATACAACAGCTTACGAGCAGTACTTC.

In its sample, this clone was seen once. The J gene is TRBJ2-6, the V gene TRBV27; D is ambiguous. Germline V gene sequence: CDR1 MNHEY, CDR2 SMNVEV (reference sequence). The ends were cut back, 6 bases at V and 0 bases at J, with 21 bases in the middle. The CDR3 loop spans 19 amino acids. The CDR3 DNA sequence: TGTGCCAGCAGCCTACAGCATACGGTTCCGATCTCTGGGGCCAACGTCCTGACTTTC. This translates into CASSLQHTVPISGANVLTF.

The gene calls are TRBV7-9 and TRBJ1-4, with D unresolved. Looked up from germline, CDR1 is SEHNR and CDR2 is FQNEAQ (reference sequence). The CDR3 sequence is 16 residues long. V lost 2 bases, J lost 0 bases, and 10 bases lay in between. The CDR3 DNA follows: TGTGCCAGCAGCTTATACTCCGTTGCAACTAATGAAAAACTGTTTTTT. Protein product: CASSLYSVATNEKLFF.

The chain recombines TRBV7-6 with TRBJ2-1, with unresolved D. Trimming took 1 base from V and 6 from J, leaving 7 bases between them. Looked up from germline, CDR1 is SGHVS and CDR2 is FNYEAQ. This CDR3 comprises 13 residues. CDR3 loop: CASSLDYPNEQFF. DNA of the CDR3: TGTGCCAGCAGCTTAGACTACCCCAATGAGCAGTTCTTC.

The chain employs TRBV18 and TRBJ2-7, with TRBD1 identical over 9 bases. The ends lost 3 bases at V and 5 bases at J; junction bases unmatched: 5. The CDR3 runs 14 residues. Germline lookup yields CDR1 KGHSH and CDR2 LQKENI. The CDR3: CASSPGQGMDEQYF. The CDR3, as DNA: TGTGCCAGCTCACCGGGACAGGGCATGGACGAGCAGTACTTC. Full variable domain (outside the CDR3, taken from reference TRBV18 and TRBJ2-7): NAGVMQNPRHLVRRRGQEARLRCSPMKGHSHVYWYRQLPEEGLKFMVYLQKENIIDESGMPKERFSAEFPKEGPSILRIQQVVRGDSAAYFCASSPGQGMDEQYFGPGTRLTVT.

Turning to this clone: An end of the junction does not agree with germline; a read error may underlie this. The chain uses TRBV7-9 and TRBJ2-7; TRBD1 is a possible D gene (5 bases). Germline CDR1 is SEHNR and CDR2 is FQNEAQ (reference sequence). The CDR3 totals 14 residues. The CDR3: CSSSPRDRPYEQYF. In nucleotides, the CDR3 is TGTTCCAGCAGCCCGCGCGACAGACCCTACGAGCAGTACTTC.

The chain has TRBV19 and TRBJ1-2, with 10 bases that match TRBD1. The V and J ends lost 7 bases and 4 bases, in that order; junction bases with no gene match: 6. CDR1 and CDR2 (germline): LNHDA, SQIVND (reference sequence). This CDR3 is 14 amino acids long. CDR3 coding DNA: TGTGCCAGTATCCAGACAGGGGGCGGCTATGGCTACACCTTC. Amino acids: CASIQTGGGYGYTF.

V is TRBV29-1 and J is TRBJ2-7, with D uncertain. V gave up 3 bases and J gave up 3 bases, with 9 bases separating them. The V gene's germline CDR1 is SQVTM and CDR2 ANQGSEA. The CDR3 contains 12 residues. This chain's CDR3 is CSVDKNGYEQYF. CDR3 DNA: TGCAGCGTTGATAAGAACGGCTACGAGCAGTACTTC.

This clone was observed a single time. The chain recombines TRBV30 with TRBJ1-4, with a tentative D call TRBD1 (5 bases). CDR3 size: 16 residues. Trimming took off 1 base at V and 6 bases at J, with 18 bases between the two ends. Per the germline V gene, CDR1 is GTSNPN and CDR2 is SVGIG (reference sequence). CDR3 nucleotides: TGTGCCTGGAGTGGTGGTTGGGCGACAGTGGATGAAAAACTGTTTTTT. It codes for CAWSGGWATVDEKLFF.

The chain employs TRBV30 and TRBJ2-5; the D gene is possibly TRBD2 (6 bases). CDR1 is GTSNPN, CDR2 SVGIG, per germline (reference sequence). The germline V and J ends were trimmed by 5 bases and 0 bases, with 22 bases remaining between them. The CDR3 contains 17 residues. This chain's CDR3 is CAWGRSRDFLYQETQYF. DNA for the CDR3: TGTGCCTGGGGTAGATCCCGGGACTTTTTGTACCAAGAGACCCAGTACTTC. Complete variable domain (other parts from reference TRBV30 and TRBJ2-5): SQTIHQWPATLVQPVGSPLSLECTVEGTSNPNLYWYRQAAGRGLQLLFYSVGIGQISSEVPQNLSASRPQDRQFILSSKKLLLSDSGFYLCAWGRSRDFLYQETQYFGPGTRLLVL.

A single count supports this clone. This chain connects TRBV11-1 to TRBJ1-4; TRBD1 is a possible D gene (6 bases). Trimming pared 3 bases from V and 8 bases from J, leaving 19 bases between. This CDR3 region has 16 residues. Germline CDR1 SGHAT, CDR2 FQDESV (reference sequence). CDR3 amino acids: CASSFRAGASPEKLFF. The CDR3 nucleotides read TGTGCCAGCAGCTTCCGAGCGGGGGCGTCCCCCGAAAAACTGTTTTTT.

This chain connects TRBV4-1 to TRBJ1-2; weak D call: TRBD1 (5 bases). CDR1 and CDR2 (germline): MGHRA, YSYEKL. Trimming pared 1 base from V and 8 bases from J, leaving 11 bases between. The CDR3 has 13 amino acids. CDR3 nucleotides: TGCGCCAGCAGCCAAGGGGGCGCGTTCGGCTACACCTTC. It translates to CASSQGGAFGYTF.

V usage is TRBV28 and J usage is TRBJ2-1; 11 nucleotides align to TRBD2. CDR3 length equals 16 residues. Trimming cost V 5 bases and J 7 bases; bases outside gene matches: 10. Germline CDR1 MDHEN, CDR2 SYDVKM. DNA for the CDR3: TGTGCCAGCAGTCCAATTAGCGGGGGGGCCTCAAATGAGCAGTTCTTC. Translated: CASSPISGGASNEQFF. Supplemented by reference TRBV28 and TRBJ2-1, the full variable domain reads DVKVTQSSRYLVKRTGEKVFLECVQDMDHENMFWYRQDPGLGLRLIYFSYDVKMKEKGDIPEGYSVSREKKERFSLILESASTNQTSMYLCASSPISGGASNEQFFGPGTRLTVL.

The chain recombines TRBV11-2 with TRBJ2-7; D perhaps matches TRBD2 (6 bases). Deletions cut 4 bases from V and 2 bases from J, with 21 bases between. The CDR3 has 17 residues. The germline CDR1 and CDR2 sequences are SGHAT and FQNNGV. The DNA for the CDR3 is TGTGCCAGCAGCTCCTTTATGGGGGGACGAGAAACCTACGAGCAGTACTTC. Protein product: CASSSFMGGRETYEQYF.

For the CDR3, the DNA is TGTGCCAGCAGCGATGGGACTAGCCTACAGTTCTTC. This codes for CASSDGTSLQFF. The chain couples TRBV5-4 to TRBJ2-1, with 9 bases lining up with TRBD2. The junction had 6 bases not matched to a gene; V was cut back by 4 bases and J by 13 bases. This CDR3 spans 12 amino acids. CDR1 is SGHNT and CDR2 is YYREEE in the germline V gene (reference sequence).

The rearrangement uses TRBV29-1 and TRBJ2-1; D not resolved. This CDR3 has 12 amino acids. Germline CDR1 SQVTM, CDR2 ANQGSEA. Between the trimmed V and J ends, which lost 3 bases and 5 bases, there was a span of 8 bases. The CDR3 region is CSVELRDNEQFF. As DNA, the CDR3 is TGCAGCGTTGAGTTGCGAGACAATGAGCAGTTCTTC.

This chain uses TRBV27 with TRBJ2-2, with TRBD1 matching over 12 bases. Germline CDR1 MNHEY, CDR2 SMNVEV (reference sequence). This CDR3 is 16 amino acids long. Trimming at V came to 5 bases and at J to 3 bases, leaving 4 bases not matched to a gene. This CDR3 reads CASSRRDRGHTGELFF. DNA for the CDR3: TGTGCCAGCAGTAGACGGGACAGGGGGCACACCGGGGAGCTGTTTTTT.

The gene calls are TRBV6-5 and TRBJ1-1; 10 bases align to TRBD1. This CDR3 comprises 13 residues. Germline CDR1 and CDR2: MNHEY and SVGAGI. The V gene end was trimmed by 5 bases and the J gene end by 11 bases; junction bases not matched to a gene: 8. CDR3 in DNA: TGTGCCAGCAGTAAGACAGGGGGCTTGGATGCTTTCTTT. Translating gives CASSKTGGLDAFF.

J is TRBJ2-1 and V is TRBV15; possibly TRBD2 for D (6 bases). V was pared by 3 bases and J by 0 bases, with 15 bases between. The CDR3 has 17 amino acids. CDR1 and CDR2 from the germline V gene are LNHNV and YYDKDF (reference sequence). DNA for the CDR3: TGTGCCACCAGCAGGGAGCTAGCGACTAGCTCCTACAATGAGCAGTTCTTC. Encoded protein: CATSRELATSSYNEQFF.

The CDR3 spells CASSLTRTGNMNTEAFF. Here the CDR3 DNA reads TGTGCCAGCAGTCTAACCCGGACAGGAAATATGAACACTGAAGCTTTCTTT. This chain joins TRBV2 and TRBJ1-1; 7 nucleotides line up with TRBD1. Germline trimming cut 5 bases from V and 0 bases from J; bases unmatched to any gene: 12. Germline V lookup: CDR1 SNHLY, CDR2 FYNNEI. CDR3 length: 17 amino acids.

The chain recombines TRBV19 with TRBJ2-3, with TRBD1 as a possible D gene (5 bases). The germline V gene has CDR1 LNHDA and CDR2 SQIVND (reference sequence). The CDR3 is 15 residues long. The V gene lost 7 bases and the J gene lost 6 bases, with 20 bases spanning the gap. The CDR3 DNA reads TGTGCCAGTAACACTCTCAGCACAGGTGTCGATACGCAGTATTTT. The encoded protein is CASNTLSTGVDTQYF.

The rearrangement joins TRBV4-1 to TRBJ1-2; 7 bases agree with TRBD1. Germline V gene data show CDR1 as MGHRA and CDR2 as YSYEKL. Trimming cost V 2 bases and J 8 bases; bases outside gene matches: 11. CDR3 length: 15 amino acids. The CDR3 loop reads CASSQQPDRVNGYTF. The DNA of the CDR3 is TGCGCCAGCAGCCAACAACCCGACAGGGTAAACGGCTACACCTTC.